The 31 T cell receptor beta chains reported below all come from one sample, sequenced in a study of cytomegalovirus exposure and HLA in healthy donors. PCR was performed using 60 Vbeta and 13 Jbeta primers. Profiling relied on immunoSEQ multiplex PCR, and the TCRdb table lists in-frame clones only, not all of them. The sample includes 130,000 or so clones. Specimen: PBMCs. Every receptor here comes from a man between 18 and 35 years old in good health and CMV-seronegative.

This chain's CDR3 is CASSATGPMNTEAFF. In DNA, the CDR3 is TGCGCCAGCAGCGCCACAGGGCCGATGAACACTGAAGCTTTCTTT. V usage is TRBV5-1 and J usage is TRBJ1-1; a weak D match, TRBD1 (6 bases). The CDR3 length is 15 residues. Germline V gene data show CDR1 as SGHRS and CDR2 as YFSETQ. Trimming left V 4 bases short and J 0 bases short, with 13 bases between.

The CDR3 loop is CATSRDTGTPNSPLHF. CDR3 DNA sequence: TGTGCCACCAGCAGAGATACCGGGACTCCCAATTCACCCCTCCACTTT. The J gene is TRBJ1-6, the V gene TRBV15, with a tentative D call TRBD1 (5 bases). CDR3 size: 16 residues. The V and J ends lost 0 bases and 7 bases respectively, with 13 bases between them. Germline CDR1 reads LNHNV; CDR2 reads YYDKDF (reference sequence).

The DNA of the CDR3 is TGTGCCACCAAGCTTAGCGGGGGGGCCCCAGATACGCAGTATTTT. Translating it yields CATKLSGGAPDTQYF. The rearrangement joins TRBV15 to TRBJ2-3, with TRBD2 matching 11 bases. From germline, CDR1 is LNHNV and CDR2 YYDKDF (reference sequence). V shed 7 bases and J 4 bases; nucleotides not matched to a gene: 7. The CDR3 covers 15 residues.

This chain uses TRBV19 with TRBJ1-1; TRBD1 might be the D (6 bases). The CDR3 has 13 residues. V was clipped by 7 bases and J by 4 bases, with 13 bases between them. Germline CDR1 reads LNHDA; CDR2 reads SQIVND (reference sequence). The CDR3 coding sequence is TGTGCCAGTACCCCGACAGGTGGCACTGAAGCTTTCTTT. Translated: CASTPTGGTEAFF.

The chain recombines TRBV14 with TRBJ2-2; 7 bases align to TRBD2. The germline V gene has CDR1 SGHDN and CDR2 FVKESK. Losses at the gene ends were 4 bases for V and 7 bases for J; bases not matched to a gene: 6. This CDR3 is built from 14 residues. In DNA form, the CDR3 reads TGTGCCAGCAGCCGGTGGCGGGAGAGCGGGGAGCTGTTTTTT. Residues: CASSRWRESGELFF.

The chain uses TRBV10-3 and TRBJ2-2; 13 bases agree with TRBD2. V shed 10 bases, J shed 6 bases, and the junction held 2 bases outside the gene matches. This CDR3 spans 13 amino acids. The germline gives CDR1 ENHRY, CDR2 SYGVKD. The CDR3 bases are TGTGCCACCGGGACTAGCGGGGCCGGGGAGCTGTTTTTT. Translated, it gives CATGTSGAGELFF.

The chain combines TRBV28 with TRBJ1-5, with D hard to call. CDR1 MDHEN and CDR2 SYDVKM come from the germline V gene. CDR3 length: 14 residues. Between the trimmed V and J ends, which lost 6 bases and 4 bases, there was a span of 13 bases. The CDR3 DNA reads TGTGCCAGCAGCCCTCCGATGCGGAATCAGCCCCAGCATTTT. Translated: CASSPPMRNQPQHF.

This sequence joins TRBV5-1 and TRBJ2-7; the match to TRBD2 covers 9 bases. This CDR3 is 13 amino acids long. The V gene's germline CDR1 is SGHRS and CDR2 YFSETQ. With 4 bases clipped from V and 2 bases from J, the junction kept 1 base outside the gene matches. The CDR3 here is CASSAGGTYEQYF. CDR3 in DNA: TGCGCCAGCAGCGCGGGAGGGACCTACGAGCAGTACTTC.

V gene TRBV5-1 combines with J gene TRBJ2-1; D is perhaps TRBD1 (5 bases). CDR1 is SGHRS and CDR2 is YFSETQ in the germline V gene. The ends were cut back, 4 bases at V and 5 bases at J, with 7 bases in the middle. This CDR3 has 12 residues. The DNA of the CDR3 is TGCGCCAGCAGCCTACAGGACAATGAGCAGTTCTTC. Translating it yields CASSLQDNEQFF.

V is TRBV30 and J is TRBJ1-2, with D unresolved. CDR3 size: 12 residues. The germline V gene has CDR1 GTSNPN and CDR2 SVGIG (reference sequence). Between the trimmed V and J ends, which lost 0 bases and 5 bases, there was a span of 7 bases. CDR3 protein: CAWSVYGYGYTF. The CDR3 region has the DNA TGTGCCTGGAGTGTATACGGTTATGGCTACACCTTC.

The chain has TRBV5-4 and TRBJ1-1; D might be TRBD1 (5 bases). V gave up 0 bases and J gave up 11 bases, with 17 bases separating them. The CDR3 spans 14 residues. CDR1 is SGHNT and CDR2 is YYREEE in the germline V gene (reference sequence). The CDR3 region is CASSLAGVPGWAFF. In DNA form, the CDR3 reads TGTGCCAGCAGCTTGGCCGGAGTTCCAGGGTGGGCTTTCTTT.

Here the CDR3 DNA reads TGTGCCAGCAGTTCCACAGGGGGCGTCGAAAAACTGTTTTTT. Translated: CASSSTGGVEKLFF. V gene TRBV27 combines with J gene TRBJ1-4; 9 bases line up with TRBD1. J was trimmed by 8 bases and V by 4 bases; bases with no gene match: 5. Germline V gene sequence: CDR1 MNHEY, CDR2 SMNVEV (reference sequence). This CDR3 has 14 amino acids.

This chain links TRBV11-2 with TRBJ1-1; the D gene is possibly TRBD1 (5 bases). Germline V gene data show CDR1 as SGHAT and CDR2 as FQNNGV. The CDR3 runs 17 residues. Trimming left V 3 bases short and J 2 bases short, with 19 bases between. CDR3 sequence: CASSFSVWRTGNTEAFF. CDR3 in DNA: TGTGCCAGCAGCTTTAGTGTTTGGCGTACAGGAAACACTGAAGCTTTCTTT.

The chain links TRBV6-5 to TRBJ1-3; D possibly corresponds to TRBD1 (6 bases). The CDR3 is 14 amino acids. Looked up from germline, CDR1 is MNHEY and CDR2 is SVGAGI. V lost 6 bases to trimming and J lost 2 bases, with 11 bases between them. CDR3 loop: CASSRQATGNTIYF. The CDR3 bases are TGTGCCAGCAGCCGACAGGCCACTGGAAACACCATATATTTT.

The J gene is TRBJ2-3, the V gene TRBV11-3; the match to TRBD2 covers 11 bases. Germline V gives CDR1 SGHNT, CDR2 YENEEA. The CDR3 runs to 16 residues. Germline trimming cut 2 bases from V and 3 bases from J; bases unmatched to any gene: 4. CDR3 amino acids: CASSLRRTSGTDTQYF. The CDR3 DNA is TGTGCCAGCAGCTTACGGAGGACTAGCGGGACAGATACGCAGTATTTT. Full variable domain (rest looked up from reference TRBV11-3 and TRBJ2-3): EAGVVQSPRYKIIEKKQPVAFWCNPISGHNTLYWYLQNLGQGPELLIRYENEEAVDDSQLPKDRFSAERLKGVDSTLKIQPAELGDSAVYLCASSLRRTSGTDTQYFGPGTRLTVL.

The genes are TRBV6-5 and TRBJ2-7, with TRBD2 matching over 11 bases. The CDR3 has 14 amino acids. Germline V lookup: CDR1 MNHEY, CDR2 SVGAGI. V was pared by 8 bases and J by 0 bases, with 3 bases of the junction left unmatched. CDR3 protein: CASQTSGSSYEQYF. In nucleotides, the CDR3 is TGTGCCAGCCAAACTAGCGGGAGCTCCTACGAGCAGTACTTC.

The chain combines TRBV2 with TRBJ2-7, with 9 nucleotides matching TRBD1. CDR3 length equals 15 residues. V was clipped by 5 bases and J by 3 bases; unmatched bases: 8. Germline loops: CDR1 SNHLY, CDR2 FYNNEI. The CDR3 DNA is TGTGCCAGCAGTCAGCCGGGACAGGGAAACTACGAGCAGTACTTC. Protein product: CASSQPGQGNYEQYF.

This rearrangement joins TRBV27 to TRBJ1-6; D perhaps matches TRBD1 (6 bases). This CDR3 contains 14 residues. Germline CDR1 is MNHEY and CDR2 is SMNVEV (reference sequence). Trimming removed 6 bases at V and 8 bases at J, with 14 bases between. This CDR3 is CASRYRDTDSPLHF. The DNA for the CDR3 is TGTGCCAGCAGATACCGGGACACAGATTCACCCCTCCACTTT.

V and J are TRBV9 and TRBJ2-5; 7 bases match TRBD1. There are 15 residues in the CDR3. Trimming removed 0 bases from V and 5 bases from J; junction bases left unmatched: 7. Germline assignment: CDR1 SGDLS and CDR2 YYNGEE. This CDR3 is CASSVGGRGFETQYF. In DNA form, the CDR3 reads TGTGCCAGCAGCGTAGGTGGCAGGGGGTTCGAGACCCAGTACTTC.

CDR3 nucleotide sequence: TGTGCCAGCAGCCTAGCGGGAGAGTACTACGAGCAGTACTTC. This encodes CASSLAGEYYEQYF. The chain links TRBV5-4 to TRBJ2-7; 10 nucleotides match TRBD2. Germline assignment: CDR1 SGHNT and CDR2 YYREEE (reference sequence). This CDR3 region has 14 residues. The ends lost 4 bases at V and 3 bases at J; junction bases unmatched: 4.

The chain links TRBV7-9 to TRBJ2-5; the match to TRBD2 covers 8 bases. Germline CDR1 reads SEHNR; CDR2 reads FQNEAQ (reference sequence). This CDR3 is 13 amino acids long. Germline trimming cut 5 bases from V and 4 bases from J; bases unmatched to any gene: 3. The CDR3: CASSAGGLETQYF. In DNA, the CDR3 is TGTGCCAGCAGCGCGGGAGGCCTAGAGACCCAGTACTTC.

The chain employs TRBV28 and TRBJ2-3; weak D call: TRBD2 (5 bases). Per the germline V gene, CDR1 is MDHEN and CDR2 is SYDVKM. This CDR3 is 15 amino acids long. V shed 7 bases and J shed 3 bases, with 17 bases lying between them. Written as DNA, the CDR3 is TGTGCCAGCACCCTTTTAGATAGACTAACAGATACGCAGTATTTT. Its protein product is CASTLLDRLTDTQYF.

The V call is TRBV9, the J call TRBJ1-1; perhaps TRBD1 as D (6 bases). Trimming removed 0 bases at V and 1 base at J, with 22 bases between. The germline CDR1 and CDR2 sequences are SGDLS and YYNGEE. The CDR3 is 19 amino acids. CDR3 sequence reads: CASSVGRTAPLPSNTEAFF. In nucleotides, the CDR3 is TGTGCCAGCAGCGTAGGCCGGACAGCACCTTTGCCTTCGAACACTGAAGCTTTCTTT.

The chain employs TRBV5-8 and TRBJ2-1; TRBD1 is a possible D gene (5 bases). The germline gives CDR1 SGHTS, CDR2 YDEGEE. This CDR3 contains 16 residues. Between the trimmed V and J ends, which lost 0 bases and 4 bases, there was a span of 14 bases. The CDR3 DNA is TGTGCCAGCAGCTTGGAATTTTGGGCAGGGTACAATGAGCAGTTCTTC. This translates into CASSLEFWAGYNEQFF.

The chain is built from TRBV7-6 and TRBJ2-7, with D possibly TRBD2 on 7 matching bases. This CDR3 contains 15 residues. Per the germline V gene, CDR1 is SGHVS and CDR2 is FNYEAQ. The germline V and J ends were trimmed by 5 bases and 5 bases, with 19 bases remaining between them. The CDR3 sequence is CASSHPGGLGDEQYF. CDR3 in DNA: TGTGCCAGCAGCCACCCCGGGGGGCTAGGCGACGAGCAGTACTTC.

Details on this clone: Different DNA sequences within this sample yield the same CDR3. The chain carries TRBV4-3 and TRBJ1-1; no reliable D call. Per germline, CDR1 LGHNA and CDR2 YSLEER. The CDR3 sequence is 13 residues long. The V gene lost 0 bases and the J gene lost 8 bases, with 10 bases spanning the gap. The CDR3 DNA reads TGCGCCAGCAGCCAAGATCGGGGTACCGAAGCTTTCTTT. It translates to CASSQDRGTEAFF.

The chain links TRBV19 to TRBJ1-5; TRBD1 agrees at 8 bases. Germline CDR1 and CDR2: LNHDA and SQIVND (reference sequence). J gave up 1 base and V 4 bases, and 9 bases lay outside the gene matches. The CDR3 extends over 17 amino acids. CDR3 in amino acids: CASSTWQGAGSNQPQHF. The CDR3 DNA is TGTGCCAGTAGTACTTGGCAGGGGGCTGGGAGCAATCAGCCCCAGCATTTT.

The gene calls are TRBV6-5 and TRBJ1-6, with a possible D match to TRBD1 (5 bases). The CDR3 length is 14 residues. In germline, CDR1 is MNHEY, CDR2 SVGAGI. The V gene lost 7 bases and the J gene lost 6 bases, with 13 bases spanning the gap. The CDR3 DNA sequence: TGTGCCAGCACCTATACAGGCCCTAATTCACCCCTCCACTTT. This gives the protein CASTYTGPNSPLHF.

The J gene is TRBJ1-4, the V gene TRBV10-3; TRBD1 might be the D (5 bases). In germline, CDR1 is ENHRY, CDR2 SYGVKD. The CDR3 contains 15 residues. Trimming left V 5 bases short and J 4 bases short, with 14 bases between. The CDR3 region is CAISNRDGGNEKLFF. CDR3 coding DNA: TGTGCCATCAGTAACCGGGACGGGGGTAATGAAAAACTGTTTTTT.

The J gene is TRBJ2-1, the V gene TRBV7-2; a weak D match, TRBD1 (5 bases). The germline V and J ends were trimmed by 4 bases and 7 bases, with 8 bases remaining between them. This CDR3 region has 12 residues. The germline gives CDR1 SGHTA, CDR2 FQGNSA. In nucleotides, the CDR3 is TGTGCCAGCAGCTGGGGCCGGAATGAGCAGTTCTTC. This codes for CASSWGRNEQFF.

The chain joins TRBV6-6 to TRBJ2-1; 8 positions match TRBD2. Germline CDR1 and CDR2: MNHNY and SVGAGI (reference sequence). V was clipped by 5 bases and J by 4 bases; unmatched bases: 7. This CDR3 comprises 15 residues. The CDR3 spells CASSPPGRVYNEQFF. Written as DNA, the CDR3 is TGTGCCAGCAGTCCCCCCGGGAGGGTTTACAATGAGCAGTTCTTC.